This passage covers 22 T cell receptor beta chains from one sample sequenced in a study of blood T cell repertoires in COVID-19. Profiling relied on immunoSEQ multiplex PCR, and the TCRdb table lists in-frame clones only, not all of them. In the table there are some 94,000 clones, approximately 90% of which are singletons. Sequenced: peripheral blood. These receptors all stem from a woman aged 55-70 years with COVID-19, enrolled during active disease.

The chain couples TRBV3-1 (or the pseudogene TRBV3-2) to TRBJ1-1; D is undetermined. This CDR3 is 13 amino acids long. Germline assignment: CDR1 LGHDT and CDR2 YNNKEL (reference sequence). Trimming cost V 1 base and J 1 base, with 4 bases left between them. The CDR3 loop is CASSQVQNTEAFF. Written as DNA, the CDR3 is TGTGCCAGCAGCCAAGTACAGAACACTGAAGCTTTCTTT.

This clone was picked up one time. The chain couples TRBV2 to TRBJ2-7; 7 bases agree with TRBD1. The V gene end was trimmed by 4 bases and the J gene end by 6 bases; junction bases not matched to a gene: 9. The CDR3 spans 14 residues. Germline CDR1 reads SNHLY; CDR2 reads FYNNEI. CDR3 sequence: CASSVSRQGGEQYF. The CDR3 DNA reads as TGTGCCAGCAGTGTCAGCCGACAGGGCGGCGAGCAGTACTTC.

This chain joins TRBV5-1 and TRBJ1-2; D possibly corresponds to TRBD1 (6 bases). With 0 bases removed from V and 8 bases from J, the gap between germline ends came to 17 bases. CDR3 size: 15 residues. CDR1 is SGHRS, CDR2 YFSETQ, per germline. The CDR3 protein is CASSLAGGQHGGYTF. The CDR3 nucleotides are TGCGCCAGCAGCTTGGCAGGCGGACAGCACGGCGGCTACACCTTC.

This clone appeared a few times. The chain uses TRBV30 and TRBJ1-1, with TRBD1 matching 8 bases. The V gene end was trimmed by 1 base and the J gene end by 4 bases; junction bases not matched to a gene: 2. CDR1 is GTSNPN and CDR2 is SVGIG in the germline V gene (reference sequence). The CDR3 has 13 residues. CDR3 nucleotides: TGTGCCTGGAGTGGGACAGGGCCCACTGAAGCTTTCTTT. Its translation is CAWSGTGPTEAFF.

The chain links TRBV5-1 to TRBJ2-7; D gene unclear. CDR1 and CDR2 (germline): SGHRS, YFSETQ. Trimming cost V 4 bases and J 3 bases, with 8 bases left between them. The CDR3 totals 12 residues. CDR3 DNA sequence: TGCGCCAGCAGCGCCACAAGCTACGAGCAGTACTTC. Residues: CASSATSYEQYF.

This sequence joins TRBV6-4 and TRBJ2-3; the D gene is possibly TRBD2 (5 bases). The length of the CDR3 is 14 residues. V shed 2 bases and J shed 10 bases, with 16 bases lying between them. The germline V gene has CDR1 MRHNA and CDR2 SNTAGT. In nucleotides, the CDR3 is TGTGCCAGCAGTGACGTGGGAAGAGGGCGTTCGCAGTATTTT. Translated: CASSDVGRGRSQYF.

The chain recombines TRBV30 with TRBJ2-4, with 10 bases matching TRBD2. This CDR3 comprises 13 residues. Germline-derived CDR1 and CDR2 are GTSNPN and SVGIG (reference sequence). V was pared by 4 bases and J by 7 bases, with 4 bases of the junction left unmatched. This CDR3 reads CAWKGTSVNIQYF. DNA for the CDR3: TGTGCCTGGAAGGGGACTAGCGTGAACATTCAGTACTTC.

The chain is built from TRBV2 and TRBJ1-6; D may be TRBD1 (5 bases). This CDR3 has 15 amino acids. Trimming took off 2 bases at V and 8 bases at J, with 13 bases between the two ends. CDR1 SNHLY and CDR2 FYNNEI come from the germline V gene. CDR3: CASSERARVYSPLHF. The CDR3 nucleotides read TGTGCCAGCAGTGAACGCGCCAGGGTCTATTCACCCCTCCACTTT.

This chain links TRBV9 with TRBJ1-1; D ambiguous. The CDR3 extends over 14 amino acids. Trimming took 0 bases from V and 0 from J, leaving 6 bases between them. Germline assignment: CDR1 SGDLS and CDR2 YYNGEE. The CDR3 protein is CASSVALVNTEAFF. CDR3 sequence (DNA): TGTGCCAGCAGCGTAGCTCTAGTGAACACTGAAGCTTTCTTT.

The CDR3 bases are TGTGCCAGCAGTTCGGCCGGGACAGGGCAAGAGACCCAGTACTTC. It is translated as CASSSAGTGQETQYF. The chain is built from TRBV28 and TRBJ2-5; 9 nucleotides align to TRBD1. Germline CDR1 reads MDHEN; CDR2 reads SYDVKM. The CDR3 consists of 15 residues. V was clipped by 4 bases and J by 2 bases; unmatched bases: 5.

This clone was recorded once. The rearrangement joins TRBV9 to TRBJ1-2; D gene ambiguous. The germline V and J ends were trimmed by 0 bases and 5 bases, with 5 bases remaining between them. CDR3 length: 12 amino acids. Germline V gene lookup returns CDR1 SGDLS and CDR2 YYNGEE. The CDR3, as DNA: TGTGCCAGCAGCGTAGATCAGTATGGCTACACCTTC. Translating gives CASSVDQYGYTF.

The CDR3 spells CASSFETGSPLHF. As DNA, the CDR3 is TGTGCCAGCAGCTTTGAAACGGGTTCACCCCTCCACTTT. The V gene is TRBV11-1, the J gene TRBJ1-6; D gene ambiguous. This CDR3 is built from 13 residues. Germline V CDR1 and CDR2: SGHAT, FQDESV (reference sequence). V dropped 3 bases and J dropped 9 bases, with 9 bases sitting between them.

V usage is TRBV9 and J usage is TRBJ2-1; possible D gene TRBD2, 6 bases. The V end lost 7 bases, the J end lost 0 bases, and 17 bases lay between the germline ends. CDR3 length: 16 amino acids. The germline V gene has CDR1 SGDLS and CDR2 YYNGEE. The CDR3 bases are TGTGCCAGCGGAGGGGTGGGGGAGAGCTCCTACAATGAGCAGTTCTTC. Amino acid sequence: CASGGVGESSYNEQFF.

The CDR3 here is CASSPTGQSTGELFF. Written as DNA, the CDR3 is TGTGCCAGCAGCCCGACAGGACAGTCTACCGGGGAGCTGTTTTTT. This chain connects TRBV11-3 to TRBJ2-2; a weak D match, TRBD1 (6 bases). Trimming left V 5 bases short and J 5 bases short, with 15 bases between. CDR3 length: 15 amino acids. The germline V gene has CDR1 SGHNT and CDR2 YENEEA.

V and J are TRBV10-3 and TRBJ2-1; 16 nucleotides agree with TRBD2. Looked up from germline, CDR1 is ENHRY and CDR2 is SYGVKD. Losses at the gene ends were 5 bases for V and 6 bases for J; bases not matched to a gene: 4. There are 16 residues in the CDR3. Here the CDR3 reads CAISSGTSGGGNEQFF. CDR3 bases: TGTGCCATCAGTTCCGGGACTAGCGGGGGGGGCAATGAGCAGTTCTTC.

This clone was observed once. This rearrangement joins TRBV4-3 to TRBJ1-4, with TRBD1 as a possible D gene (5 bases). Germline CDR1 is LGHNA and CDR2 is YSLEER. This CDR3 has 15 amino acids. V gave up 1 base and J gave up 6 bases, with 12 bases separating them. The CDR3 DNA reads as TGCGCCAGCAGCCAAGGATTGGGGGAGGATGAAAAACTGTTTTTT. Its protein is CASSQGLGEDEKLFF.

The chain recombines TRBV6-5 with TRBJ1-4, with D tentatively TRBD1 (5 bases). The CDR3 is made up of 14 amino acids. Germline CDR1 reads MNHEY; CDR2 reads SVGAGI. V gave up 6 bases and J gave up 7 bases, with 15 bases separating them. CDR3 protein: CASRRRVGVEKLFF. CDR3 in DNA: TGTGCCAGCAGGCGCAGGGTGGGTGTTGAAAAACTGTTTTTT.

J is TRBJ1-3 and V is TRBV6-5; 8 nucleotides agree with TRBD1. CDR3 length: 15 residues. From germline, CDR1 is MNHEY and CDR2 SVGAGI. J gave up 1 base and V 6 bases, and 5 bases lay outside the gene matches. This CDR3 is CASSRTGISGNTIYF. The DNA of the CDR3 is TGTGCCAGCAGCCGGACAGGGATTTCTGGAAACACCATATATTTT.

The V gene is TRBV27, the J gene TRBJ1-2; 7 nucleotides align to TRBD1. V trimming: 6 bases; J trimming: 1 base; junction bases outside the gene matches: 8. Germline V gene lookup returns CDR1 MNHEY and CDR2 SMNVEV (reference sequence). CDR3 size: 15 residues. The CDR3 spells CASRLNRDSNYGYTF. For the CDR3, the DNA is TGTGCCAGCAGATTGAACAGGGACAGTAACTATGGCTACACCTTC.

This chain connects TRBV4-1 to TRBJ1-6; 12 bases are shared with TRBD1. The CDR3 runs to 16 residues. CDR1 is MGHRA and CDR2 is YSYEKL in the germline V gene. Germline trimming cut 1 base from V and 9 bases from J; bases unmatched to any gene: 4. DNA for the CDR3: TGCGCCAGCAGCCAAGCCGGGACAGGGGGCTTTTCACCCCTCCACTTT. Amino acid sequence: CASSQAGTGGFSPLHF.

This clone has a handful of counts. The chain carries TRBV30 and TRBJ1-6; 7 bases align to TRBD1. V gave up 1 base and J gave up 2 bases; unmatched junction bases: 2. The CDR3 contains 15 residues. Germline values: CDR1 GTSNPN, CDR2 SVGIG (reference sequence). In DNA form, the CDR3 reads TGTGCCTGGAGTGGACAGGGAACCTATAATTCACCCCTCCACTTT. It specifies CAWSGQGTYNSPLHF.

This chain joins TRBV19 and TRBJ2-3; the D is unclear. The germline V gene has CDR1 LNHDA and CDR2 SQIVND (reference sequence). The germline V and J ends were trimmed by 7 bases and 2 bases, with 4 bases remaining between them. The CDR3 sequence is 11 residues long. CDR3 sequence reads: CASTNTDTQYF. In DNA, the CDR3 is TGTGCCAGTACTAACACAGATACGCAGTATTTT. Complete variable domain (other parts from reference TRBV19 and TRBJ2-3): DGGITQSPKYLFRKEGQNVTLSCEQNLNHDAMYWYRQDPGQGLRLIYYSQIVNDFQKGDIAEGYSVSREKKESFPLTVTSAQKNPTAFYLCASTNTDTQYFGPGTRLTVL.